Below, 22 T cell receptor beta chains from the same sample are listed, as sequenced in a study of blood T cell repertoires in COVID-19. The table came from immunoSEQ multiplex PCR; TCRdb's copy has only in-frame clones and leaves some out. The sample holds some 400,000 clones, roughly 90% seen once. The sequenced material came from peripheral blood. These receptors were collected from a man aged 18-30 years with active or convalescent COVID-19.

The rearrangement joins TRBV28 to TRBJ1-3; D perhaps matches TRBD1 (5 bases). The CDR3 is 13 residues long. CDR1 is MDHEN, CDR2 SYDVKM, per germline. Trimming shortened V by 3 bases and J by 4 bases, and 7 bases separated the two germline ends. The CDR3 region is CASSFRVGNTIYF. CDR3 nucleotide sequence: TGTGCCAGCAGTTTCAGGGTGGGAAACACCATATATTTT.

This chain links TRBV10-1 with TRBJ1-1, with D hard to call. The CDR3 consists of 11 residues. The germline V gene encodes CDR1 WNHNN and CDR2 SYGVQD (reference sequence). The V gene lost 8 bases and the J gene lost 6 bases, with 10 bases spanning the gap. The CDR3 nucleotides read TGCGCCAGCTCCGGAACAGCTGAAGCTTTCTTT. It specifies CASSGTAEAFF.

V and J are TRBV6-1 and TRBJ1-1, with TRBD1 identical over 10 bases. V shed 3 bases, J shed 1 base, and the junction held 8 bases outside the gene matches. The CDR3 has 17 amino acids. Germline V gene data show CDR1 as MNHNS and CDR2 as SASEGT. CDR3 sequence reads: CASSDRGQGVPNTEAFF. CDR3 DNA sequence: TGTGCCAGCAGTGATCGCGGACAGGGGGTGCCGAACACTGAAGCTTTCTTT.

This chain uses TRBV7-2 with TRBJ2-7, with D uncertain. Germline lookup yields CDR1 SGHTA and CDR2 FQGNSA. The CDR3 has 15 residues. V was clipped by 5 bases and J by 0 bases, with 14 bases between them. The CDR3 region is CASSLETQPSYEQYF. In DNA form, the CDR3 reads TGTGCCAGCAGCCTAGAGACACAGCCCTCCTACGAGCAGTACTTC. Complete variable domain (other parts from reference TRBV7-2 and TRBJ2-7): GAGVSQSPSNKVTEKGKDVELRCDPISGHTALYWYRQSLGQGLEFLIYFQGNSAPDKSGLPSDRFSAERTGGSVSTLTIQRTQQEDSAVYLCASSLETQPSYEQYFGPGTRLTVT.

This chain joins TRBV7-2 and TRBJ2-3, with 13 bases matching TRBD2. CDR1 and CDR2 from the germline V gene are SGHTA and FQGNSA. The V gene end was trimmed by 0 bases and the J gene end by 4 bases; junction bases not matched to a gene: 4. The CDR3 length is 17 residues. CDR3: CASSLAPGLAGADTQYF. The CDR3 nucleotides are TGTGCCAGCAGCTTAGCTCCTGGACTAGCGGGAGCAGATACGCAGTATTTT.

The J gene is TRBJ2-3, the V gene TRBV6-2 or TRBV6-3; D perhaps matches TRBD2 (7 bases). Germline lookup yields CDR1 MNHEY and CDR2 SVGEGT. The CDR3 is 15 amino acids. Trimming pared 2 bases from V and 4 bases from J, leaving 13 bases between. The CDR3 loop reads CASSYGGAGADTQYF. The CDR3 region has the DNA TGTGCCAGCAGTTACGGGGGCGCGGGAGCAGATACGCAGTATTTT.

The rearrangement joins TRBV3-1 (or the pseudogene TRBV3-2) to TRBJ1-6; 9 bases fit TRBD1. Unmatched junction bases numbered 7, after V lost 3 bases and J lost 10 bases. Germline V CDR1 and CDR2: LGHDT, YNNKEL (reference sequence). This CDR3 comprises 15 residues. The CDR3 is CASSHRDRVVSPLHF. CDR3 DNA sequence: TGTGCCAGCAGCCACAGGGACAGGGTGGTATCACCCCTCCACTTT.

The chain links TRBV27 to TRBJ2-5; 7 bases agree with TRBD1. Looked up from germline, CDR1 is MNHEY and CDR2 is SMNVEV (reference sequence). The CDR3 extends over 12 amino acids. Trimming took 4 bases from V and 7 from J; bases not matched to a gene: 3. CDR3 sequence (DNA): TGTGCCAGCAGTTCACGGACAGGGACCCAGTACTTC. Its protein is CASSSRTGTQYF.

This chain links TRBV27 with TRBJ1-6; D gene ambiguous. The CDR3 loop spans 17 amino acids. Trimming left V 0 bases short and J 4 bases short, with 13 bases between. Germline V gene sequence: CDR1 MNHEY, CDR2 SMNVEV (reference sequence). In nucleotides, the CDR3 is TGTGCCAGCAGTTTATCTTTCACCGGGAGTTATAATTCACCCCTCCACTTT. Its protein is CASSLSFTGSYNSPLHF.

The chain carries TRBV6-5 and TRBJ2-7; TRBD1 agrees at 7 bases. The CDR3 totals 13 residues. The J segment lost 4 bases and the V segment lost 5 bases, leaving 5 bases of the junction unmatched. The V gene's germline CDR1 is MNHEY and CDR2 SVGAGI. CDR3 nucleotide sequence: TGTGCCAGCAGTCCTACAGGGGAGTACGAGCAGTACTTC. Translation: CASSPTGEYEQYF.

CDR3 in amino acids: CASSPEGPLRYEQYF. CDR3 nucleotides: TGTGCCAGCAGCCCGGAGGGTCCCTTAAGGTACGAGCAGTACTTC. The chain couples TRBV7-9 to TRBJ2-7; the D gene is possibly TRBD2 (6 bases). The CDR3 has 15 residues. Germline assignment: CDR1 SEHNR and CDR2 FQNEAQ (reference sequence). Trimming took off 5 bases at V and 4 bases at J, with 18 bases between the two ends.

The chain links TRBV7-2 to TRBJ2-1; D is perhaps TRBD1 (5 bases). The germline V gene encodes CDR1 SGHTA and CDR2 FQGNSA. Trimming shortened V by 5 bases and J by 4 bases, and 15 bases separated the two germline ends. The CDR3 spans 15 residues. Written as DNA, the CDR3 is TGTGCCAGCAGCCATTCAGGGATTCCGTACAATGAGCAGTTCTTC. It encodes CASSHSGIPYNEQFF.

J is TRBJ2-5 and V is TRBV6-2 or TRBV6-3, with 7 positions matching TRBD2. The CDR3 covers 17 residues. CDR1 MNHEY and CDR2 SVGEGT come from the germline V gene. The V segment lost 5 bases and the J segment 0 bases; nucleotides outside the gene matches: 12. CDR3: CASSAWEGPAYQETQYF. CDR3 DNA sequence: TGTGCCAGCAGTGCCTGGGAGGGGCCAGCGTACCAAGAGACCCAGTACTTC.

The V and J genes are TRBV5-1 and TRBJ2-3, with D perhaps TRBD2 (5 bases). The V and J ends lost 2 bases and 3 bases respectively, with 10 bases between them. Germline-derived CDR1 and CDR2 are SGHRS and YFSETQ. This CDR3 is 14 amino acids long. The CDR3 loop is CASSFREWTDTQYF. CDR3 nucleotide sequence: TGCGCCAGCAGCTTCCGGGAATGGACAGATACGCAGTATTTT.

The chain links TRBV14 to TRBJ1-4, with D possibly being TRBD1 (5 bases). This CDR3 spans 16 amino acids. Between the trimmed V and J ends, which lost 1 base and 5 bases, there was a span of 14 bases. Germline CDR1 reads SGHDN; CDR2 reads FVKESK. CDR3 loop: CASSQGKTVRNEKLFF. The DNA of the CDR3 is TGTGCCAGCAGCCAAGGCAAGACAGTAAGAAATGAAAAACTGTTTTTT. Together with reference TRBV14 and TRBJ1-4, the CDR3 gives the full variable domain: EAGVTQFPSHSVIEKGQTVTLRCDPISGHDNLYWYRRVMGKEIKFLLHFVKESKQDESGMPNNRFLAERTGGTYSTLKVQPAELEDSGVYFCASSQGKTVRNEKLFFGSGTQLSVL.

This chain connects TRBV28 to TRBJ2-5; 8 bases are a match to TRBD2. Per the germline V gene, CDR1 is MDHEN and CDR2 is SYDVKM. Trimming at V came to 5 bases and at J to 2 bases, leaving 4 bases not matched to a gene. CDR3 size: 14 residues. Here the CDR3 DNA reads TGTGCCAGCAGTGAGAAGCGGGGGCAAGAGACCCAGTACTTC. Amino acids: CASSEKRGQETQYF. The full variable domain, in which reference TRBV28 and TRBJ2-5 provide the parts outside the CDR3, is DVKVTQSSRYLVKRTGEKVFLECVQDMDHENMFWYRQDPGLGLRLIYFSYDVKMKEKGDIPEGYSVSREKKERFSLILESASTNQTSMYLCASSEKRGQETQYFGPGTRLLVL.

DNA for the CDR3: TGTGCCAGCAGCGCGGGGGGGTTACAATCACCCCTCCACTTT. Translation gives CASSAGGLQSPLHF. This chain joins TRBV9 and TRBJ1-6; TRBD1 might be the D (5 bases). Germline values: CDR1 SGDLS, CDR2 YYNGEE. V shed 3 bases and J shed 10 bases, with 14 bases lying between them. The CDR3 has 14 amino acids.

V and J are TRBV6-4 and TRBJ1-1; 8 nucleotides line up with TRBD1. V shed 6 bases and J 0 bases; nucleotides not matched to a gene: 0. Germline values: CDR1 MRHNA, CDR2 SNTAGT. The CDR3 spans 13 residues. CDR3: CASRTGVNTEAFF. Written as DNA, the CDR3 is TGTGCCAGCAGGACAGGGGTGAACACTGAAGCTTTCTTT.

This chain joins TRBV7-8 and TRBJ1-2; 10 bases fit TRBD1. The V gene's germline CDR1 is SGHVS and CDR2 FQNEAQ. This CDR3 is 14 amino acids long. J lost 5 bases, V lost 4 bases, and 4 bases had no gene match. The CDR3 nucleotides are TGTGCCAGCAGCTCCGACAGGGGGCTTTATGGCTACACCTTC. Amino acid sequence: CASSSDRGLYGYTF.

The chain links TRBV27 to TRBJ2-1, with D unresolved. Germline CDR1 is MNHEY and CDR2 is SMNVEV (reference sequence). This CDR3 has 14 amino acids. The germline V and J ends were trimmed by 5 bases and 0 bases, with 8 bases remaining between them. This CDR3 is CASSEFISYNEQFF. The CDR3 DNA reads TGTGCCAGCAGTGAGTTTATCTCCTACAATGAGCAGTTCTTC.

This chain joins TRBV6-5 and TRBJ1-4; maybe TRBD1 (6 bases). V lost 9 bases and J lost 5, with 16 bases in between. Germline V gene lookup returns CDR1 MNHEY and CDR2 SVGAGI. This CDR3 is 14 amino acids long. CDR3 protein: CASRMDGTNEKLFF. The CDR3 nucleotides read TGTGCCAGTCGAATGGACGGGACAAATGAAAAACTGTTTTTT.

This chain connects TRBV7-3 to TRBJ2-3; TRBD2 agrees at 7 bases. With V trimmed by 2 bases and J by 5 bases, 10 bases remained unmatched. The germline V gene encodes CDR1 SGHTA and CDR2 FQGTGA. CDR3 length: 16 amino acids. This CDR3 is CASSLPAGVAGDTQYF. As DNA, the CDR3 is TGTGCCAGCAGCTTACCGGCGGGAGTAGCGGGAGATACGCAGTATTTT.